These T cell receptor beta chains were read from a single sample in a study of blood T cell repertoires in COVID-19. The method was immunoSEQ multiplex PCR; TCRdb's version includes in-frame clones alone and lacks a portion of them. Counted here are 100,000 or so clones, approximately 82% occurring once; the ten biggest clones make up about 11%. The specimen was peripheral blood. These receptors were obtained from a man aged 70-80 years with active or convalescent COVID-19. Both conserved end residues are part of each CDR3. The D gene is left open where the match is weak. Size tells how often a clone was seen (once, few, many) or the class of an expanded clone, and some rows leave it out.

V gene: TRBV11-2
J gene: TRBJ2-5
clone size: -
D gene: TRBD2
CDR3 DNA: TGTGCCAGCAGCTCAGGAGCGGGGGGAACAGAGACCCAGTACTTC
CDR3 protein: CASSSGAGGTETQYF

V gene: TRBV4-3
J gene: TRBJ1-4
clone size: few
D gene: TRBD1
CDR3 DNA: TGCGCCAGCAGCCTTAGGGGGCGCGGTAAGGAAAAACTGTTTTTT
CDR3 protein: CASSLRGRGKEKLFF

V gene: TRBV2
J gene: TRBJ1-6
clone size: few
D gene: -
CDR3 DNA: TGTGCCAGCACCCGGACAGTCGTTAATTCACCCCTCCACTTT
CDR3 protein: CASTRTVVNSPLHF

V gene: TRBV7-2
J gene: TRBJ2-4
clone size: -
D gene: TRBD2
CDR3 DNA: TGTGCCAGCAGCTTAGGTCTAGCGGGGAACCCCTACATTCAGTACTTC
CDR3 protein: CASSLGLAGNPYIQYF

V gene: TRBV11-2
J gene: TRBJ1-2
clone size: -
D gene: -
CDR3 DNA: TGTGCCAGCAGCTTAGATACACCTAGGGGTGGCTACACCTTC
CDR3 protein: CASSLDTPRGGYTF

V gene: TRBV4-1
J gene: TRBJ1-1
clone size: -
D gene: -
CDR3 DNA: TGCGCCAGCAGCCAAGACCCGGACAGCTTTCAGAACACTGAAGCTTTCTTT
CDR3 protein: CASSQDPDSFQNTEAFF

V gene: TRBV30
J gene: TRBJ1-4
clone size: -
D gene: -
CDR3 DNA: TGTGCCTGGGGTCAGCTTGCGGGATCTAGTGAAAAACTGTTTTTT
CDR3 protein: CAWGQLAGSSEKLFF

V gene: TRBV6-5
J gene: TRBJ1-6
clone size: -
D gene: -
CDR3 DNA: TGTGCCAGCAGTTACCGGACACCTCTCGGTAATTCACCCCTCCACTTT
CDR3 protein: CASSYRTPLGNSPLHF

V gene: TRBV11-3
J gene: TRBJ2-3
clone size: -
D gene: TRBD2
CDR3 DNA: TGTGCCAGCAGCCCCAGGCTAGCGGGGGAGAGCACAGATACGCAGTATTTT
CDR3 protein: CASSPRLAGESTDTQYF

V gene: TRBV6-5
J gene: TRBJ2-6
clone size: -
D gene: TRBD1
CDR3 DNA: TGTGCCAGCAGCGACAGGGGAAGGGCCAACGTCCTGACTTTC
CDR3 protein: CASSDRGRANVLTF

V gene: TRBV3-1/TRBV3-2
J gene: TRBJ2-7
clone size: -
D gene: -
CDR3 DNA: TGTGCCAGCAGCTCCGGGACAATCGTGGCTTACGAGCAGTACTTC
CDR3 protein: CASSSGTIVAYEQYF

V gene: TRBV7-9
J gene: TRBJ1-4
clone size: -
D gene: TRBD1
CDR3 DNA: TGTGCCAGCAAACCGGGACAGGGGGAAGAAAAACTGTTTTTT
CDR3 protein: CASKPGQGEEKLFF

V gene: TRBV5-6
J gene: TRBJ2-1
clone size: -
D gene: -
CDR3 DNA: TGTGCCAGCAGCCCGACCCTAGCATCCTACAATGAGCAGTTCTTC
CDR3 protein: CASSPTLASYNEQFF

V gene: TRBV6-7
J gene: TRBJ1-2
clone size: -
D gene: -
CDR3 DNA: TGTGCCAGCAGTTACTCTACAGGGAATAACTATGGCTACACCTTC
CDR3 protein: CASSYSTGNNYGYTF

V gene: TRBV5-1
J gene: TRBJ1-2
clone size: -
D gene: TRBD1
CDR3 DNA: TGCGCCAGCAGCTTTCCGGGACAGGGGAGGAATGGCTACACCTTC
CDR3 protein: CASSFPGQGRNGYTF

V gene: TRBV18
J gene: TRBJ2-1
clone size: once
D gene: TRBD2
CDR3 DNA: TGTGCCAGCTCACCAAATTTTAGCGGGGACAATGAGCAGTTCTTC
CDR3 protein: CASSPNFSGDNEQFF

V gene: TRBV19
J gene: TRBJ1-5
clone size: -
D gene: TRBD1
CDR3 DNA: TGTGCCAGTAGTAAACAGGGGTTAAATCAGCCCCAGCATTTT
CDR3 protein: CASSKQGLNQPQHF

V gene: TRBV19
J gene: TRBJ1-2
clone size: once
D gene: -
CDR3 DNA: TGTGCCAGTACCGGGCAACTAGCTAACTATGGCTACACCTTC
CDR3 protein: CASTGQLANYGYTF

V gene: TRBV7-3
J gene: TRBJ1-6
clone size: -
D gene: -
CDR3 DNA: TGTGCCAGCAGCTCCGGGGGACCGGGTAGCGGTTCACCCCTCCACTTT
CDR3 protein: CASSSGGPGSGSPLHF

V gene: TRBV5-4
J gene: TRBJ1-3
clone size: -
D gene: -
CDR3 DNA: TGTGCCAGCAGCTTGCCAGCTGGAAACACCATATATTTT
CDR3 protein: CASSLPAGNTIYF

V gene: TRBV5-4
J gene: TRBJ1-2
clone size: -
D gene: TRBD1
CDR3 DNA: TGTGCCAGCAGACTCATGACAGGGAACTATGGCTACACCTTC
CDR3 protein: CASRLMTGNYGYTF

V gene: TRBV3-1/TRBV3-2
J gene: TRBJ1-5
clone size: -
D gene: -
CDR3 DNA: TGTGCCAGCAGCCCGACAGTAAATCAGCCCCAGCATTTT
CDR3 protein: CASSPTVNQPQHF

V gene: TRBV27
J gene: TRBJ2-1
clone size: -
D gene: -
CDR3 DNA: TGTGCCAGCAGGGATGGGGCGGACCGCTCCTACAATGAGCAGTTCTTC
CDR3 protein: CASRDGADRSYNEQFF

V gene: TRBV9
J gene: TRBJ1-3
clone size: -
D gene: TRBD1
CDR3 DNA: TGTGCCAGCAGCGTACAGGGGGCTCCCGCTGGAAACACCATATATTTT
CDR3 protein: CASSVQGAPAGNTIYF

V gene: TRBV3-1/TRBV3-2
J gene: TRBJ2-2
clone size: few
D gene: -
CDR3 DNA: TGTGCCAGCAGCCAAGAGGAGCTGAAAAACACCGGGGAGCTGTTTTTT
CDR3 protein: CASSQEELKNTGELFF

V gene: TRBV5-1
J gene: TRBJ1-1
clone size: -
D gene: -
CDR3 DNA: TGCGCCAGCAGCTTGGGCGGGAGGGGGGGCACTGAAGCTTTCTTT
CDR3 protein: CASSLGGRGGTEAFF

V gene: TRBV4-3
J gene: TRBJ1-2
clone size: -
D gene: -
CDR3 DNA: TGCGCCAGCAGCCAAGGTCTATTGGGCCTGGGTGGCTACACCTTC
CDR3 protein: CASSQGLLGLGGYTF

V gene: TRBV2
J gene: TRBJ1-5
clone size: once
D gene: TRBD1
CDR3 DNA: TGTGCCAGCAGTGAAGTACCGACAGGGGTCGGACAGCCCCAGCATTTT
CDR3 protein: CASSEVPTGVGQPQHF

V gene: TRBV12-5
J gene: TRBJ2-3
clone size: -
D gene: TRBD2
CDR3 DNA: TGTGCTACCTCTTCGGGGGGTTGGACAGATACGCAGTATTTT
CDR3 protein: CATSSGGWTDTQYF

V gene: TRBV18
J gene: TRBJ1-5
clone size: -
D gene: -
CDR3 DNA: TGTGCCAGCTCACCCGGACTCCTAGCAAATCAGCCCCAGCATTTT
CDR3 protein: CASSPGLLANQPQHF

V gene: TRBV18
J gene: TRBJ2-3
clone size: -
D gene: TRBD2
CDR3 DNA: TGTGCCAGCTCATCTTCTAGCGGGGGAGGGCATACGCAGTATTTT
CDR3 protein: CASSSSSGGGHTQYF

V gene: TRBV2
J gene: TRBJ1-2
clone size: -
D gene: -
CDR3 DNA: TGTGCCAGCAGTGAACAGGGCCTCAGAGATGGCTACACCTTC
CDR3 protein: CASSEQGLRDGYTF